The 23 T cell receptor beta chains reported below all come from one sample, sequenced in a study of T cell repertoires in cytomegalovirus infection. Their target antigens are unknown. TCRdb analysed the reads with MiXCR anew, one entry per CDR3 protein. The sample shows about 830,000 distinct CDR3 sequences, 32% of them seen only once. Sample: cultured CD8+ T cells from PBMCs, taken from culture after CMV antigen stimulation. These receptors were obtained from a human donor in good health (CMV status not recorded). Some clones in this sample may be carry-over from other donors' samples.

This clonotype has more than one count but fewer than ten. The chain has TRBV6-5 and TRBJ1-2; D is perhaps TRBD1 (6 bases). Trimming took off 4 bases at V and 3 bases at J, with 15 bases between the two ends. Germline CDR1 MNHEY, CDR2 SVGAGI. CDR3 length equals 15 residues. The CDR3 DNA is TGTGCCAGCAGTTTTCTGGGGGGCGGTGACTATGGCTACACCTTC. Translating it yields CASSFLGGGDYGYTF.

This chain joins TRBV15 and TRBJ1-1, with D tentatively TRBD1 (6 bases). CDR1 and CDR2 (germline): LNHNV, YYDKDF (reference sequence). Trimming left V 1 base short and J 6 bases short, with 9 bases between. This CDR3 contains 13 residues. This chain's CDR3 is CATSRVDSPEAFF. The CDR3 DNA sequence: TGTGCCACCAGCAGAGTGGACAGCCCTGAAGCTTTCTTT.

As DNA, the CDR3 is TGCGCCAGCAGCCGGGTAGACAGGGGTCGGACCGGGGAGCTGTTTTTT. Translation: CASSRVDRGRTGELFF. V and J are TRBV4-1 and TRBJ2-2; 8 bases line up with TRBD1. Germline V gene lookup returns CDR1 MGHRA and CDR2 YSYEKL. V shed 4 bases and J 5 bases; nucleotides not matched to a gene: 9. The CDR3 contains 16 residues.

In this sample, this clonotype turned up a few times. This chain uses TRBV6-5 with TRBJ2-7; 8 bases map to TRBD2. After removal of 2 bases from V and 1 base from J, the junction contained 7 bases not matched to a gene. This CDR3 contains 16 residues. In germline, CDR1 is MNHEY, CDR2 SVGAGI. The CDR3 sequence is CASSYVPGGRSYEQYF. CDR3 DNA: TGTGCCAGCAGTTACGTTCCGGGGGGGCGATCCTACGAGCAGTACTTC.

This clonotype was detected once. The rearrangement joins TRBV19 to TRBJ1-1, with TRBD1 as a possible D gene (6 bases). Germline V gene sequence: CDR1 LNHDA, CDR2 SQIVND (reference sequence). CDR3 length: 16 residues. The V gene lost 4 bases and the J gene lost 0 bases, with 15 bases spanning the gap. CDR3 sequence: CASSNGGLGVNTEAFF. CDR3 in DNA: TGTGCCAGTAGTAACGGGGGGCTGGGGGTGAACACTGAAGCTTTCTTT.

This clonotype was counted only a few times. The chain couples TRBV27 to TRBJ1-5; D remains unclear. CDR1 is MNHEY, CDR2 SMNVEV, per germline (reference sequence). Trimming took off 8 bases at V and 6 bases at J, with 14 bases between the two ends. CDR3 length: 13 residues. In DNA form, the CDR3 reads TGTGCCAGCGGGCTGAGCGGTCGTCAGCCCCAGCATTTT. Encoded protein: CASGLSGRQPQHF.

The V and J genes are TRBV6-2 or TRBV6-3 and TRBJ2-5; tentative D call: TRBD1 (5 bases). The CDR3 contains 15 residues. Germline lookup yields CDR1 MNHEY and CDR2 SVGEGT. The V end lost 2 bases, the J end lost 5 bases, and 15 bases lay between the germline ends. CDR3 amino acids: CASSYQAGFRETQYF. The CDR3 region has the DNA TGTGCCAGCAGTTACCAGGCAGGGTTTCGGGAGACCCAGTACTTC.

The V and J genes are TRBV25-1 and TRBJ1-1, with D possibly being TRBD1 (6 bases). The germline gives CDR1 MGHDK, CDR2 SYGVNS. Trimming took off 0 bases at V and 0 bases at J, with 20 bases between the two ends. The CDR3 contains 19 residues. CDR3 coding DNA: TGTGCCAGCAGTGAATATATGATACCCCCGCAGGGGATGAACACTGAAGCTTTCTTT. As protein: CASSEYMIPPQGMNTEAFF. Filled out from reference TRBV25-1 and TRBJ1-1, the complete variable domain reads EADIYQTPRYLVIGTGKKITLECSQTMGHDKMYWYQQDPGMELHLIHYSYGVNSTEKGDLSSESTVSRIRTEHFPLTLESARPSHTSQYLCASSEYMIPPQGMNTEAFFGQGTRLTVV.

About this clonotype itself: A much larger clonotype is one base distant, so this may be a read error. The rearrangement uses TRBV7-6 and TRBJ2-4, with 7 bases matching TRBD2. CDR3 length equals 14 residues. From germline, CDR1 is SGHVS and CDR2 FNYEAQ. With 1 base clipped from V and 4 bases from J, the junction kept 1 base outside the gene matches. CDR3 sequence reads: CASSLEAGKNIQYF. The CDR3 DNA sequence: TGTGCCAGCAGCTTAGAAGCGGGGAAAAACATTCAGTACTTC.

The table lists this clonotype with a count of one. An end of the junction does not agree with germline; a read error may underlie this. The J gene is TRBJ2-1, the V gene TRBV6-6; D may be TRBD1 (6 bases). The CDR3 contains 15 residues. Germline V lookup: CDR1 MNHNY, CDR2 SVGAGI (reference sequence). CDR3 residues: CANSPLTGWDDEQFF. The CDR3 region has the DNA TGTGCCAACAGTCCGCTTACAGGGTGGGACGATGAGCAGTTCTTC.

The rearrangement joins TRBV19 to TRBJ1-5; 11 positions match TRBD1. There are 18 residues in the CDR3. Germline-derived CDR1 and CDR2 are LNHDA and SQIVND (reference sequence). The J segment lost 5 bases and the V segment lost 6 bases, leaving 15 bases of the junction unmatched. Here the CDR3 reads CASRKYPSGQGADQPQHF. The CDR3 nucleotides are TGTGCCAGTAGGAAATACCCGTCAGGACAGGGGGCGGATCAGCCCCAGCATTTT.

This clonotype was observed at least ten times. The genes are TRBV7-3 and TRBJ2-7; 8 bases fit TRBD1. CDR3 size: 14 residues. J gave up 6 bases and V 5 bases, and 9 bases lay outside the gene matches. CDR1 and CDR2 (germline): SGHTA, FQGTGA. The CDR3 here is CASSPRTGPCEQYV. CDR3 sequence (DNA): TGTGCCAGCAGCCCCCGGACAGGGCCTTGCGAGCAGTACGTC.

This clonotype has just a few counts. The genes are TRBV7-6 and TRBJ2-1; D is uncertain. Germline V lookup: CDR1 SGHVS, CDR2 FNYEAQ. V was cut by 5 bases and J by 9 bases, with 8 bases left in between. The CDR3 covers 11 residues. This chain's CDR3 is CASSQGAEQFF. The CDR3 coding sequence is TGTGCCAGCAGCCAAGGAGCTGAGCAGTTCTTC.

This chain connects TRBV27 to TRBJ2-5; D is ambiguous. Germline V CDR1 and CDR2: MNHEY, SMNVEV (reference sequence). With 0 bases removed from V and 3 bases from J, the gap between germline ends came to 14 bases. This CDR3 comprises 16 residues. The CDR3 reads CASSLSGSWLEETQYF. CDR3 bases: TGTGCCAGCAGTTTATCCGGTAGCTGGTTAGAAGAGACCCAGTACTTC.

The chain joins TRBV18 to TRBJ2-3; TRBD2 aligns across 14 bases. The V gene's germline CDR1 is KGHSH and CDR2 LQKENI. With 5 bases clipped from V and 2 bases from J, the junction kept 6 bases outside the gene matches. This CDR3 has 17 residues. In DNA, the CDR3 is TGTGCCAGCTCAGCGGGACTAGCGGGGGCACTCACAGATACGCAGTATTTT. Translated: CASSAGLAGALTDTQYF.

This clonotype came up many times. The gene calls are TRBV7-6 and TRBJ2-1; D ambiguous. CDR3 length equals 16 residues. The germline V gene encodes CDR1 SGHVS and CDR2 FNYEAQ. Trimming took off 1 base at V and 5 bases at J, with 15 bases between the two ends. CDR3 DNA: TGTGCCAGCAGCTTAGGAGCTGGAATGCCTGACAATGAGCAGTTCTTC. Translating gives CASSLGAGMPDNEQFF.

At least ten counts were recorded for this clonotype. This sequence joins TRBV4-1 and TRBJ2-1, with TRBD2 as a possible D gene (6 bases). Trimming left V 0 bases short and J 3 bases short, with 15 bases between. Germline-derived CDR1 and CDR2 are MGHRA and YSYEKL. The CDR3 is 17 residues long. CDR3 DNA sequence: TGCGCCAGCAGCCAAGATCAGGCGGGGTTCCTCTACAATGAGCAGTTCTTC. Translated: CASSQDQAGFLYNEQFF.

The rearrangement joins TRBV7-9 to TRBJ2-1; TRBD2 might be the D (5 bases). Trimming left V 0 bases short and J 7 bases short, with 10 bases between. Germline V gene lookup returns CDR1 SEHNR and CDR2 FQNEAQ (reference sequence). The CDR3 covers 14 residues. The CDR3 DNA is TGTGCCAGCAGCTTAGCCGGGCGAGGGAATGAGCAGTTCTTC. Residues: CASSLAGRGNEQFF.

Only a few counts were recorded for this clonotype. This sequence joins TRBV7-6 and TRBJ1-5; TRBD1 matches 10 bases. The trim removed 5 bases at V and 5 bases at J, leaving 3 bases unmatched. This CDR3 contains 14 residues. Germline CDR1 SGHVS, CDR2 FNYEAQ. The CDR3, as DNA: TGTGCCAGCAGCGACAGGGGGCCGGATCAGCCCCAGCATTTT. This translates into CASSDRGPDQPQHF. Together with reference TRBV7-6 and TRBJ1-5, the CDR3 gives the full variable domain: GAGVSQSPRYKVTKRGQDVALRCDPISGHVSLYWYRQALGQGPEFLTYFNYEAQQDKSGLPNDRFSAERPEGSISTLTIQRTEQRDSAMYRCASSDRGPDQPQHFGDGTRLSIL.

This chain joins TRBV20-1 and TRBJ1-4; D is unclear. Trimming removed 0 bases from V and 7 bases from J, with 15 bases in between. The V gene's germline CDR1 is DFQATT and CDR2 SNEGSKA (reference sequence). The CDR3 has 15 residues. CDR3 region: CSARDPREEGEKLFF. The CDR3 coding sequence is TGCAGTGCTAGAGACCCACGGGAGGAGGGTGAAAAACTGTTTTTT.

The V gene is TRBV27, the J gene TRBJ2-1; 11 positions match TRBD2. The germline V gene encodes CDR1 MNHEY and CDR2 SMNVEV (reference sequence). The CDR3 sequence is 17 residues long. V lost 10 bases, J lost 6 bases, and 17 bases stayed unmatched. The CDR3, as DNA: TGTGCCAACCATTTCGGACTAGCGGGTCGGTCGGGCAATGAGCAGTTCTTC. Encoded protein: CANHFGLAGRSGNEQFF.

This clonotype has a count of ten or more. CDR3 sequence: CASNPGGSYNEQFF. DNA for the CDR3: TGTGCCAGTAACCCAGGGGGCTCCTACAATGAGCAGTTCTTC. The chain couples TRBV27 to TRBJ2-1; 7 bases line up with TRBD1. The junction had 5 bases not matched to a gene; V was cut back by 9 bases and J by 0 bases. Germline V gene data show CDR1 as MNHEY and CDR2 as SMNVEV (reference sequence). This CDR3 comprises 14 residues.

This clonotype turned up a few times. The V and J genes are TRBV7-8 and TRBJ2-5; D is perhaps TRBD1 (6 bases). Trimming left V 0 bases short and J 5 bases short, with 16 bases between. Per germline, CDR1 SGHVS and CDR2 FQNEAQ. This CDR3 comprises 16 residues. This CDR3 is CASSLAIPGAGETQYF. The CDR3 DNA reads TGTGCCAGCAGCTTAGCGATCCCAGGGGCTGGGGAGACCCAGTACTTC.